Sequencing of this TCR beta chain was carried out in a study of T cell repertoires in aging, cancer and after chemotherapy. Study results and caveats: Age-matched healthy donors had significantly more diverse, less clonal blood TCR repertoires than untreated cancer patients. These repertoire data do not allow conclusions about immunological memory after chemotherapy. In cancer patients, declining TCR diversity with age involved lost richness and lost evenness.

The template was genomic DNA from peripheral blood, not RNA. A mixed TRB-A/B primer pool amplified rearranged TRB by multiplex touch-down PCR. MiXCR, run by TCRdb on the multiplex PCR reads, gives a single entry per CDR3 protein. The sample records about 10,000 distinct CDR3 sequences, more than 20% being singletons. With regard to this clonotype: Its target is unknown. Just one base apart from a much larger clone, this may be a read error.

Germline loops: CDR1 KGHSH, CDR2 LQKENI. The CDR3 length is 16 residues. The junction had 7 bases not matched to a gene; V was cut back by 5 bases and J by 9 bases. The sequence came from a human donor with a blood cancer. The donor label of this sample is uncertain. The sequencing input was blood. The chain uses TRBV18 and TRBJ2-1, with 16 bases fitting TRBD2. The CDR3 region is CASSTGLAGGPGEQFF. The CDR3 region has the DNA TGTGCCAGCTCAACGGGACTAGCGGGAGGGCCAGGTGAGCAGTTCTTC.